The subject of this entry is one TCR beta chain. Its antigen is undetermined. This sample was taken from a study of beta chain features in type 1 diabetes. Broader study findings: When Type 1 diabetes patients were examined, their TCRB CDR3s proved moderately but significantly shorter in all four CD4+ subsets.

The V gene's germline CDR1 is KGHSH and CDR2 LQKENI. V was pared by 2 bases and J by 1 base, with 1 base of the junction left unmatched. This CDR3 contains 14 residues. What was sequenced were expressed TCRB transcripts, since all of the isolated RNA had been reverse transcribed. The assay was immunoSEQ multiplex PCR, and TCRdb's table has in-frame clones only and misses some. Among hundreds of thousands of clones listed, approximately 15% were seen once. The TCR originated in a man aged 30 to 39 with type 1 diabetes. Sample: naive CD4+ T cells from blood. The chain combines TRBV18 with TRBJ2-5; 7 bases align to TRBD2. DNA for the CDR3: TGTGCCAGCTCACCAAGACTAGCCCAAGAGACCCAGTACTTC. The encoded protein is CASSPRLAQETQYF.